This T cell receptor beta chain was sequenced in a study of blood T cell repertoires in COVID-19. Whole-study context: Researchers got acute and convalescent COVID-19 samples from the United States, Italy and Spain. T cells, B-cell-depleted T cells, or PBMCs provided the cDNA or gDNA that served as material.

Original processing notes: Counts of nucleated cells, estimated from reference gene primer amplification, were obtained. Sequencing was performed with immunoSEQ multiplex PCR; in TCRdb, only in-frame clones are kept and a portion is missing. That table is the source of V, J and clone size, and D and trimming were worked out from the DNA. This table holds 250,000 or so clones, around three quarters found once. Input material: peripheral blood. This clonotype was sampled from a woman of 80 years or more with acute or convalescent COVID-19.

The CDR3 bases are TGTGCCAGCAGCTTGACCCGGGACAGGGTCACTGAAGCTTTCTTT. Protein product: CASSLTRDRVTEAFF. The chain recombines TRBV11-2 with TRBJ1-1, with 9 bases fitting TRBD1. Germline V gives CDR1 SGHAT, CDR2 FQNNGV. J lost 4 bases, V lost 3 bases, and 6 bases had no gene match. The CDR3 is 15 amino acids.